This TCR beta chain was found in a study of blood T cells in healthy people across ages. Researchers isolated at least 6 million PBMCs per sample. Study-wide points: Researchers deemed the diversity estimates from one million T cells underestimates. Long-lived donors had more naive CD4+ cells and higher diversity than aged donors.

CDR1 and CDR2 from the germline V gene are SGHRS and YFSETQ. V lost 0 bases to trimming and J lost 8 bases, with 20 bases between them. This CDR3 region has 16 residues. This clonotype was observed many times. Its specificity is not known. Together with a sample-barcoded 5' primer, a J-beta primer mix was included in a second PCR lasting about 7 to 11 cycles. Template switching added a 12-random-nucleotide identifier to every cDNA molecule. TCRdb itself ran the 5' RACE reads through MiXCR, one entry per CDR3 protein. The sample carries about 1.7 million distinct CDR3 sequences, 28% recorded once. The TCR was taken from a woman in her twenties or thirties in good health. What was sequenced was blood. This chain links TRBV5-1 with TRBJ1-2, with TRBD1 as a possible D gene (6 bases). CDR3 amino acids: CASSLESTVGGGGYTF. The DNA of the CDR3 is TGCGCCAGCAGCTTGGAATCAACGGTAGGGGGAGGCGGCTACACCTTC.